A single sample gave rise to the 9 T cell receptor beta chains below, sequenced in a study of blood T cell repertoires in COVID-19. Clones were read by immunoSEQ multiplex PCR, and TCRdb kept only the in-frame ones, dropping some. The sample holds 200,000 to 250,000 clones, about 85% seen once. The sequenced sample was PBMCs or T cells enriched from blood (not recorded which). The source is a young woman who had recovered from COVID-19.

This chain links TRBV7-2 with TRBJ1-3; D gene uncertain. Between the trimmed V and J ends, which lost 0 bases and 4 bases, there was a span of 7 bases. Germline V lookup: CDR1 SGHTA, CDR2 FQGNSA. CDR3 length equals 14 residues. In DNA form, the CDR3 reads TGTGCCAGCAGCTTAGCAGTGGCCGGAAACACCATATATTTT. Translated: CASSLAVAGNTIYF.

This sequence joins TRBV2 and TRBJ2-3; a weak D match, TRBD2 (5 bases). Germline CDR1 and CDR2: SNHLY and FYNNEI. V was clipped by 6 bases and J by 0 bases, with 10 bases between them. The CDR3 consists of 14 residues. CDR3 DNA: TGTGCCAGCAGCCGCCGGACTAGCACAGATACGCAGTATTTT. It specifies CASSRRTSTDTQYF. Full variable domain (missing parts from reference TRBV2 and TRBJ2-3): EPEVTQTPSHQVTQMGQEVILRCVPISNHLYFYWYRQILGQKVEFLVSFYNNEISEKSEIFDDQFSVERPDGSNFTLKIRSTKLEDSAMYFCASSRRTSTDTQYFGPGTRLTVL.

V gene TRBV9 combines with J gene TRBJ2-5; 8 bases line up with TRBD2. This CDR3 is built from 18 residues. Germline lookup yields CDR1 SGDLS and CDR2 YYNGEE. After removal of 4 bases from V and 3 bases from J, the junction contained 17 bases not matched to a gene. CDR3: CASSTPVEGRGGKETQYF. The CDR3 region has the DNA TGTGCCAGCAGCACCCCGGTAGAGGGTCGGGGGGGAAAAGAGACCCAGTACTTC.

The chain couples TRBV14 to TRBJ2-7, with D maybe TRBD1 (6 bases). The CDR3 runs to 16 residues. V was shortened by 0 bases and J by 4 bases, with 16 bases between the two germline ends. Germline V gene data show CDR1 as SGHDN and CDR2 as FVKESK. DNA of the CDR3: TGTGCCAGCAGCCAAGACAGGGGAGTGAGGGGTTACGAGCAGTACTTC. This codes for CASSQDRGVRGYEQYF.

The rearrangement joins TRBV10-3 to TRBJ2-3; maybe TRBD2 (6 bases). This CDR3 contains 15 residues. Trimming stripped 2 bases from V and 1 base from J, with 10 bases between. CDR1 is ENHRY, CDR2 SYGVKD, per germline. The CDR3 DNA follows: TGTGCCATCAGTGAGCGGGGGATCGGCACAGATACGCAGTATTTT. Protein sequence: CAISERGIGTDTQYF.

J is TRBJ2-7 and V is TRBV10-2; no clear D gene. CDR1 is WSHSY and CDR2 is SAAADI in the germline V gene. The CDR3 spans 14 residues. Trimming removed 2 bases from V and 5 bases from J, with 13 bases in between. This CDR3 reads CASSEEVGRNEQYF. For the CDR3, the DNA is TGCGCCAGCAGTGAGGAGGTAGGCCGAAACGAGCAGTACTTC.

The rearrangement links TRBV5-4 to TRBJ2-7; D possibly corresponds to TRBD1 (5 bases). The CDR3 is 16 amino acids. Germline lookup yields CDR1 SGHNT and CDR2 YYREEE (reference sequence). Trimming stripped 1 base from V and 0 bases from J, with 14 bases between. The CDR3 is CASSLWGNPFSYEQYF. The CDR3 bases are TGTGCCAGCAGCTTGTGGGGCAACCCCTTCTCCTACGAGCAGTACTTC.

This chain connects TRBV4-3 to TRBJ1-6; D gene ambiguous. Germline assignment: CDR1 LGHNA and CDR2 YSLEER. This CDR3 region has 14 residues. Trimming removed 0 bases at V and 15 bases at J, with 15 bases between. CDR3 amino acids: CASSQDRTGQLLHF. The CDR3 nucleotides read TGCGCCAGCAGCCAAGACAGGACTGGGCAACTCCTCCACTTT.

This clone occurred many times. V usage is TRBV5-1 and J usage is TRBJ2-7; maybe TRBD1 (6 bases). The germline CDR1 and CDR2 sequences are SGHRS and YFSETQ. V lost 5 bases and J 3 bases, leaving 15 bases between the germline ends. The CDR3 totals 14 residues. DNA for the CDR3: TGCGCCAGCAGTAACCGGGACACCGGCTACGAGCAGTACTTC. Its protein product is CASSNRDTGYEQYF.